One sample yielded the 23 T cell receptor beta chains listed below, sequenced in a study of cytotoxic CD8 clonotypes in ibrutinib-treated CLL. TCRdb's table, derived via immunoSEQ multiplex PCR, lists solely in-frame clones and lacks some. Of approximately 150,000 clones in the sample, around 77% were seen once. Sequences were derived from PBMCs, sampled after 12 months of ibrutinib treatment. These receptors all stem from a human donor with chronic lymphocytic leukemia.

The chain has TRBV5-1 and TRBJ1-3; possible D gene TRBD1, 6 bases. The CDR3 has 16 amino acids. CDR1 SGHRS and CDR2 YFSETQ come from the germline V gene. Trimming pared 4 bases from V and 0 bases from J, leaving 14 bases between. CDR3 residues: CASSRQGTLSGNTIYF. In DNA, the CDR3 is TGCGCCAGCAGCCGTCAGGGGACACTCTCTGGAAACACCATATATTTT.

The gene calls are TRBV7-2 and TRBJ2-5; D is perhaps TRBD1 (6 bases). Trimming took off 0 bases at V and 2 bases at J, with 10 bases between the two ends. CDR1 is SGHTA and CDR2 is FQGNSA in the germline V gene. There are 15 residues in the CDR3. The CDR3: CASSLAIGQQETQYF. CDR3 sequence (DNA): TGTGCCAGCAGCTTAGCTATCGGACAGCAAGAGACCCAGTACTTC.

This clone was seen a single time. The chain combines TRBV7-2 with TRBJ1-5; no firm D call. The CDR3 consists of 11 residues. V was pared by 1 base and J by 6 bases, with 1 base between. Germline CDR1 SGHTA, CDR2 FQGNSA. Here the CDR3 reads CASSLGQPQHF. The CDR3 coding sequence is TGTGCCAGCAGCTTAGGTCAGCCCCAGCATTTT. The entire variable domain, with the rest obtained from reference TRBV7-2 and TRBJ1-5, is as follows: GAGVSQSPSNKVTEKGKDVELRCDPISGHTALYWYRQSLGQGLEFLIYFQGNSAPDKSGLPSDRFSAERTGGSVSTLTIQRTQQEDSAVYLCASSLGQPQHFGDGTRLSIL.

The CDR3 protein is CASSLYPEPNEKLFF. In DNA, the CDR3 is TGTGCCAGCAGCTTATACCCGGAACCTAATGAAAAACTGTTTTTT. The chain is built from TRBV5-5 and TRBJ1-4, with D uncertain. The V gene's germline CDR1 is SGHKS and CDR2 YYEKEE (reference sequence). Trimming removed 2 bases at V and 3 bases at J, with 11 bases between. The CDR3 has 15 amino acids.

This clone has just one count. The V and J genes are TRBV6-5 and TRBJ1-1; tentatively, D is TRBD1 (5 bases). Germline V CDR1 and CDR2: MNHEY, SVGAGI. The CDR3 contains 16 residues. V lost 0 bases and J 1 base, leaving 12 bases between the germline ends. The CDR3 coding sequence is TGTGCCAGCAGTTACTCGCTATATGGGGGGAACACTGAAGCTTTCTTT. Protein product: CASSYSLYGGNTEAFF.

The chain couples TRBV28 to TRBJ2-7, with D uncertain. V lost 7 bases and J lost 2, with 12 bases in between. CDR1 MDHEN and CDR2 SYDVKM come from the germline V gene. The CDR3 spans 13 residues. CDR3 DNA: TGTGCCAGCACCCTTACGGCTCCCTACGAGCAGTACTTC. It encodes CASTLTAPYEQYF.

This clone was observed a few times. This sequence joins TRBV30 and TRBJ2-3; D unresolved. CDR1 is GTSNPN and CDR2 is SVGIG in the germline V gene (reference sequence). With 6 bases removed from V and 8 bases from J, the gap between germline ends came to 18 bases. The CDR3 is 13 amino acids. The CDR3 nucleotides read TGTGCCTGTAACAAGCTGGTTTTGGGTACGCAGTATTTT. It encodes CACNKLVLGTQYF.

This clone was seen a few times. This chain connects TRBV5-4 to TRBJ2-2, with 15 bases that match TRBD2. CDR1 is SGHNT and CDR2 is YYREEE in the germline V gene (reference sequence). Trimming took 4 bases from V and 2 from J; bases not matched to a gene: 3. The CDR3 length is 17 residues. The CDR3 reads CASSPGLAGGNTGELFF. The CDR3, as DNA: TGTGCCAGCAGCCCGGGACTAGCGGGGGGAAACACCGGGGAGCTGTTTTTT.

V gene TRBV30 combines with J gene TRBJ2-5, with a tentative D call TRBD1 (5 bases). This CDR3 has 13 residues. Between the trimmed V and J ends, which lost 3 bases and 1 base, there was a span of 9 bases. CDR1 is GTSNPN and CDR2 is SVGIG in the germline V gene (reference sequence). CDR3 nucleotide sequence: TGTGCCTGGAGGGGGCAGCCCCAAGAGACCCAGTACTTC. Its protein product is CAWRGQPQETQYF.

The genes are TRBV14 and TRBJ2-7; 7 bases align to TRBD2. Unmatched junction bases numbered 7, after V lost 6 bases and J lost 2 bases. The V gene's germline CDR1 is SGHDN and CDR2 FVKESK. The CDR3 spans 14 residues. CDR3 region: CASSRSGGPYEQYF. CDR3 sequence (DNA): TGTGCCAGCAGTAGATCGGGAGGCCCCTACGAGCAGTACTTC.

This rearrangement joins TRBV29-1 to TRBJ1-1; D unclear. The ends were cut back, 4 bases at V and 2 bases at J, with 17 bases in the middle. Germline CDR1 reads SQVTM; CDR2 reads ANQGSEA. This CDR3 has 15 residues. The CDR3 is CSVGRALRANTEAFF. In DNA, the CDR3 is TGCAGCGTTGGACGAGCCCTCCGGGCTAACACTGAAGCTTTCTTT.

This clone occurred once. The chain has TRBV27 and TRBJ2-1; 9 nucleotides agree with TRBD1. In germline, CDR1 is MNHEY, CDR2 SMNVEV (reference sequence). The trim removed 3 bases at V and 5 bases at J, leaving 8 bases unmatched. The CDR3 totals 16 residues. In DNA form, the CDR3 reads TGTGCCAGCAGTTTCACAGGGGGCAGGTTTAACAATGAGCAGTTCTTC. Residues: CASSFTGGRFNNEQFF.

This chain connects TRBV6-1 to TRBJ1-1; D unresolved. Trimming took off 9 bases at V and 5 bases at J, with 19 bases between the two ends. Per germline, CDR1 MNHNS and CDR2 SASEGT. The CDR3 has 14 residues. CDR3 region: CARYSRGSRTEAFF. The CDR3 DNA is TGTGCCAGATATAGTCGGGGTTCGAGAACTGAAGCTTTCTTT.

The rearrangement links TRBV6-1 to TRBJ2-5; D remains unclear. The V gene's germline CDR1 is MNHNS and CDR2 SASEGT. V was trimmed by 1 base and J by 0 bases, leaving 9 bases between them. CDR3 length: 15 amino acids. CDR3 region: CASSEGESYQETQYF. The CDR3 nucleotides are TGTGCCAGCAGTGAAGGCGAAAGCTACCAAGAGACCCAGTACTTC.

The chain is built from TRBV28 and TRBJ1-3; maybe TRBD1 (6 bases). The CDR3 is 16 amino acids. V was clipped by 5 bases and J by 0 bases, with 14 bases between them. Germline values: CDR1 MDHEN, CDR2 SYDVKM. The CDR3 DNA sequence: TGTGCCAGCAGTCCCACCCCGGACAGCTCTGGAAACACCATATATTTT. It encodes CASSPTPDSSGNTIYF.

The J gene is TRBJ1-5, the V gene TRBV7-2; TRBD1 matches 10 bases. Trimming at V came to 4 bases and at J to 9 bases, leaving 6 bases not matched to a gene. The V gene's germline CDR1 is SGHTA and CDR2 FQGNSA. This CDR3 is built from 14 residues. CDR3 coding DNA: TGTGCCAGCAGCTCGGGACAGGGGACCCGGCCCCAGCATTTT. Protein: CASSSGQGTRPQHF.

V gene TRBV28 combines with J gene TRBJ1-6, with a possible D match to TRBD1 (6 bases). Germline CDR1 is MDHEN and CDR2 is SYDVKM. Trimming shortened V by 6 bases and J by 6 bases, and 15 bases separated the two germline ends. There are 15 residues in the CDR3. As DNA, the CDR3 is TGTGCCAGCAGCAATCCGGGACACCCTAATTCACCCCTCCACTTT. It specifies CASSNPGHPNSPLHF.

CDR3 amino acids: CASSHRGEAFF. The CDR3 region has the DNA TGTGCCAGCAGCCACAGGGGAGAAGCTTTCTTT. V and J are TRBV6-5 and TRBJ1-1, with 7 positions matching TRBD1. CDR3 length: 11 residues. V dropped 6 bases and J dropped 8; count of bases not matched to a gene: 3. The V gene's germline CDR1 is MNHEY and CDR2 SVGAGI.

This clone was detected only a few times. CDR3 nucleotides: TGCGCCAGCAGCTTTTCACTAACAGGGGACGAGCAGTACTTC. Translating it yields CASSFSLTGDEQYF. The chain recombines TRBV5-1 with TRBJ2-7; TRBD1 agrees at 7 bases. The germline V gene encodes CDR1 SGHRS and CDR2 YFSETQ. Trimming at V came to 2 bases and at J to 5 bases, leaving 7 bases not matched to a gene. The CDR3 is made up of 14 amino acids.

The chain has TRBV21-1 and TRBJ1-1; the listed D gene, TRBD1, was not tested against the DNA. TRBV21-1 is labeled a pseudogene. The CDR3 has 14 residues. This CDR3 reads CASSKGGREGEAFF. CDR3 DNA: TGTGCCAGCAGCAAAGGGGGCAGGGAAGGTGAAGCTTTCTTT.

The J gene is TRBJ1-4, the V gene TRBV19; 9 bases map to TRBD1. The CDR3 length is 16 residues. Trimming at V came to 5 bases and at J to 7 bases, leaving 11 bases not matched to a gene. Germline loops: CDR1 LNHDA, CDR2 SQIVND (reference sequence). CDR3 in amino acids: CASSSSTGGIREKLFF. CDR3 coding DNA: TGTGCCAGTAGTTCATCCACAGGGGGCATCCGTGAAAAACTGTTTTTT.

This clone showed up just a few times. This chain uses TRBV27 with TRBJ1-1; 8 bases are shared with TRBD1. Germline-derived CDR1 and CDR2 are MNHEY and SMNVEV (reference sequence). The CDR3 is 12 residues long. V lost 6 bases, J lost 6 bases, and 3 bases stayed unmatched. The CDR3 sequence is CASRSGGPEAFF. CDR3 in DNA: TGTGCCAGCAGATCAGGGGGCCCTGAAGCTTTCTTT.

This clone was counted once. The chain combines TRBV14 with TRBJ2-3; D ambiguous. CDR3 length: 15 amino acids. V lost 0 bases and J lost 0, with 7 bases in between. Germline assignment: CDR1 SGHDN and CDR2 FVKESK. The CDR3 loop is CASSQDRSSTDTQYF. The CDR3 DNA is TGTGCCAGCAGCCAAGACAGGTCCAGCACAGATACGCAGTATTTT. The variable domain in full, completed from reference TRBV14 and TRBJ2-3, reads EAGVTQFPSHSVIEKGQTVTLRCDPISGHDNLYWYRRVMGKEIKFLLHFVKESKQDESGMPNNRFLAERTGGTYSTLKVQPAELEDSGVYFCASSQDRSSTDTQYFGPGTRLTVL.